This TCR beta chain was documented in a study of blood T cell repertoires in COVID-19. Generated by immunoSEQ multiplex PCR, the TCRdb table keeps only in-frame clones and is missing some. The sample holds a few hundred thousand clones, approximately 86% seen once. V gave up 2 bases and J gave up 2 bases; unmatched junction bases: 8. The CDR3 loop spans 17 amino acids. Germline loops: CDR1 SGHNT, CDR2 YENEEA. This receptor was taken from a man younger than 30 with active or convalescent COVID-19. Sequenced: peripheral blood. The chain recombines TRBV11-3 with TRBJ2-2; 7 nucleotides match TRBD2. The CDR3, as DNA: TGTGCCAGCAGCTTAAGTGCTAGCGGATCTAACACCGGGGAGCTGTTTTTT. Its translation is CASSLSASGSNTGELFF.